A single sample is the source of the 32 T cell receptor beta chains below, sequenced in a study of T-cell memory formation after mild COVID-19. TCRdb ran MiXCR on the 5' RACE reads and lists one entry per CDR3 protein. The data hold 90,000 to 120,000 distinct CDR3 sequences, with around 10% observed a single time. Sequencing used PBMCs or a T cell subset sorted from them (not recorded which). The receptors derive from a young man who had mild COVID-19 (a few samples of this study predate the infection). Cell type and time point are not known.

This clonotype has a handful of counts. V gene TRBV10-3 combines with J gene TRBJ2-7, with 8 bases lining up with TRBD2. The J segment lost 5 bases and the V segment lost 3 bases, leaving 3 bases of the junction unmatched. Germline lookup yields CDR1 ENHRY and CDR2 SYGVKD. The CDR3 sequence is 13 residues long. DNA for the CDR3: TGTGCCATCAGTGAAGCGGGGGCGGACGAGCAGTACTTC. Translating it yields CAISEAGADEQYF.

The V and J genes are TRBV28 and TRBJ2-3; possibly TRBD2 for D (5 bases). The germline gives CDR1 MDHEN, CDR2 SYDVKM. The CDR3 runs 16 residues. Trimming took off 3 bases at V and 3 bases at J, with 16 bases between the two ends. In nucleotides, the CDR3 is TGTGCCAGCAGTTTGGTCGCGGCTAGCACGACAGATACGCAGTATTTT. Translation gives CASSLVAASTTDTQYF.

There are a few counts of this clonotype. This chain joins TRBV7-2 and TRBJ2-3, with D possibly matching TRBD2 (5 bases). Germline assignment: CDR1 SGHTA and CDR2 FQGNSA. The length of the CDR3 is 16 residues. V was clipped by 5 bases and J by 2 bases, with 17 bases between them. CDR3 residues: CASSPARTRATDTQYF. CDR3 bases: TGTGCCAGCAGCCCAGCGAGAACTAGGGCCACAGATACGCAGTATTTT. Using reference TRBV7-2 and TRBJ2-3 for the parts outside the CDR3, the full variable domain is GAGVSQSPSNKVTEKGKDVELRCDPISGHTALYWYRQSLGQGLEFLIYFQGNSAPDKSGLPSDRFSAERTGGSVSTLTIQRTQQEDSAVYLCASSPARTRATDTQYFGPGTRLTVL.

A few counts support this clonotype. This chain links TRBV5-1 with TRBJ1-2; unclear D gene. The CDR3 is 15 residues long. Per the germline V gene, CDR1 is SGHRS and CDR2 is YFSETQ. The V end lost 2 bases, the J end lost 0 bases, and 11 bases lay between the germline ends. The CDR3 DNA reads TGCGCCAGCAGCTTCGAGGGCTCTACTAACTATGGCTACACCTTC. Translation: CASSFEGSTNYGYTF.

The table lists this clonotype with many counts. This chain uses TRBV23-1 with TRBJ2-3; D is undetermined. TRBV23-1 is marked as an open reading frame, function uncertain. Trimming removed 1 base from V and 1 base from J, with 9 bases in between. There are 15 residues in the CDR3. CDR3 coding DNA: TGCGCCAGCAGTCAATTGGGATACTGCACAGATACGCAGTATTTT. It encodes CASSQLGYCTDTQYF.

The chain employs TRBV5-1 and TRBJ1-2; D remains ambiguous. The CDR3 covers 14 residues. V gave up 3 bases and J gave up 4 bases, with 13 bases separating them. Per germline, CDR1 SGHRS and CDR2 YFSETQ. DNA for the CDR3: TGCGCCAGCAGCTGGGCGCAGGTTATCTATGGCTACACCTTC. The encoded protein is CASSWAQVIYGYTF.

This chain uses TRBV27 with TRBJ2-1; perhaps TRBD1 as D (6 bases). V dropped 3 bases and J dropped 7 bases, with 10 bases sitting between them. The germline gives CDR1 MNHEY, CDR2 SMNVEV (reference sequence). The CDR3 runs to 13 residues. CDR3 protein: CASSFGRGNEQFF. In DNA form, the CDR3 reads TGTGCCAGCAGTTTTGGCAGGGGAAATGAGCAGTTCTTC.

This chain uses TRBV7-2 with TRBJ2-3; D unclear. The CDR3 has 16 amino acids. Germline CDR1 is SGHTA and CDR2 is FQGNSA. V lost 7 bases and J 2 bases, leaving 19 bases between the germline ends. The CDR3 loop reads CASTTFGGWSTDTQYF. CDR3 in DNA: TGTGCCAGCACGACCTTCGGCGGCTGGTCCACAGATACGCAGTATTTT.

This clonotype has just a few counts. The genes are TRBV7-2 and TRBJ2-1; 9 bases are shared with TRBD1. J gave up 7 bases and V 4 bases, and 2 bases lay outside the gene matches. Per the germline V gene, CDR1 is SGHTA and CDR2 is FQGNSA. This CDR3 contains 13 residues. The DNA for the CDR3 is TGTGCCAGCAGCTGGACAGGGGTGAATGAGCAGTTCTTC. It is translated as CASSWTGVNEQFF. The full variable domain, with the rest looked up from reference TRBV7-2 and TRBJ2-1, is GAGVSQSPSNKVTEKGKDVELRCDPISGHTALYWYRQSLGQGLEFLIYFQGNSAPDKSGLPSDRFSAERTGGSVSTLTIQRTQQEDSAVYLCASSWTGVNEQFFGPGTRLTVL.

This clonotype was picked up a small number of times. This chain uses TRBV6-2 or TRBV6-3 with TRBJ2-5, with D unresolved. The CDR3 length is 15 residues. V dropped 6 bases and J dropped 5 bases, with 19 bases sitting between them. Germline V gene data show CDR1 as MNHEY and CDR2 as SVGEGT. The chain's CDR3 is CASSPPPQVSETQYF. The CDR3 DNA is TGTGCCAGCAGCCCACCCCCGCAGGTTTCGGAGACCCAGTACTTC.

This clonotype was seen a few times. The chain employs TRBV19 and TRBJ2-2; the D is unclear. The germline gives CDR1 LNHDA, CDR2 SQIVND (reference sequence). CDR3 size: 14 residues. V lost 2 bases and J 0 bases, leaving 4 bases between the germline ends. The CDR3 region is CASSIMANTGELFF. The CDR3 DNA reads TGTGCCAGTAGTATAATGGCGAACACCGGGGAGCTGTTTTTT.

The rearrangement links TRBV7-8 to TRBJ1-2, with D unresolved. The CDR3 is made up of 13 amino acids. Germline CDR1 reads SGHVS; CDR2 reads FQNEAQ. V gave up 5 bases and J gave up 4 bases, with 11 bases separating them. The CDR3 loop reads CASSVDTLYGYTF. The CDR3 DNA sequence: TGTGCCAGCAGCGTAGATACCCTCTATGGCTACACCTTC. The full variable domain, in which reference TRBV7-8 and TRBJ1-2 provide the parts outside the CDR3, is GAGVSQSPRYKVAKRGQDVALRCDPISGHVSLFWYQQALGQGPEFLTYFQNEAQLDKSGLPSDRFFAERPEGSVSTLKIQRTQQEDSAVYLCASSVDTLYGYTFGSGTRLTVV.

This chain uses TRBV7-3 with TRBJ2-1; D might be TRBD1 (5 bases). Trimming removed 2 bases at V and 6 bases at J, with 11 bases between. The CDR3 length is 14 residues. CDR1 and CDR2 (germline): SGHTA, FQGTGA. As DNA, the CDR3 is TGTGCCAGCAGCTTAGGGGCCTCTAGCAATGAGCAGTTCTTC. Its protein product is CASSLGASSNEQFF.

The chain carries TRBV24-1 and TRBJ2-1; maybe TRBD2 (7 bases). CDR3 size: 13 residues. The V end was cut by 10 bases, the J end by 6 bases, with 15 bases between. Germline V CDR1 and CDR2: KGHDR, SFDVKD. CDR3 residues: CATGGGPFNEQFF. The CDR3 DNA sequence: TGTGCCACGGGCGGGGGCCCTTTCAATGAGCAGTTCTTC.

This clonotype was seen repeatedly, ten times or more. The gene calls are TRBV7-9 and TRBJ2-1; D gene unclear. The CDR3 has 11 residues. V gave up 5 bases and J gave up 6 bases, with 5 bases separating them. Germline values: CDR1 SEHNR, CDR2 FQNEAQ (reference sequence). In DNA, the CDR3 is TGTGCCAGCAGCCCGGGCAATGAGCAGTTCTTC. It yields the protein CASSPGNEQFF.

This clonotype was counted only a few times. CDR3: CASSHGQGTDEQYV. The CDR3, as DNA: TGTGCCAGCAGCCACGGACAGGGGACCGACGAGCAGTACGTC. The gene calls are TRBV5-8 and TRBJ2-7; TRBD1 aligns across 9 bases. The V segment lost 4 bases and the J segment 5 bases; nucleotides outside the gene matches: 7. This CDR3 spans 14 amino acids. Germline V gene lookup returns CDR1 SGHTS and CDR2 YDEGEE.

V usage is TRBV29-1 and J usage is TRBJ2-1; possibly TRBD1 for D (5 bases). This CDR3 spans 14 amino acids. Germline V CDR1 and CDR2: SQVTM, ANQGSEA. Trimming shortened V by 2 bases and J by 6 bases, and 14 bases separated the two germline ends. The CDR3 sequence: CSVEIRGQGNEQFF. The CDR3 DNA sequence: TGCAGCGTTGAAATTAGAGGTCAGGGCAATGAGCAGTTCTTC.

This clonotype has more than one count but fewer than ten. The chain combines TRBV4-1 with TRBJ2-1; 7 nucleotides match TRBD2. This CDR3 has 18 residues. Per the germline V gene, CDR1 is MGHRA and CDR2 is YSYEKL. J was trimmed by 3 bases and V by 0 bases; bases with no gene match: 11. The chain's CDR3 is CASSQDLVGAGLYNEQFF. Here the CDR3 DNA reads TGCGCCAGCAGCCAAGACTTGGTCGGAGCGGGGCTCTACAATGAGCAGTTCTTC.

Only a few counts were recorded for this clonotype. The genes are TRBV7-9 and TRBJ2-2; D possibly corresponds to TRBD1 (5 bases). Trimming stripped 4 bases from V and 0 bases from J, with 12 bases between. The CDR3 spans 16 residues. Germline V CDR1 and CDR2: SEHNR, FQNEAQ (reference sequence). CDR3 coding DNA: TGTGCCAGCAGCTCTAGAAGGACAACGAACACCGGGGAGCTGTTTTTT. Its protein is CASSSRRTTNTGELFF.

In DNA, the CDR3 is TGCGCCAGCAGCTTTCCGGGGAGGACCGCCCCAATCTTAAAGACCCAGTACTTC. This translates into CASSFPGRTAPILKTQYF. This chain links TRBV5-1 with TRBJ2-5, with D perhaps matching TRBD2 (6 bases). This CDR3 has 18 residues. Between the trimmed V and J ends, which lost 2 bases and 6 bases, there was a span of 26 bases. The V gene's germline CDR1 is SGHRS and CDR2 YFSETQ.

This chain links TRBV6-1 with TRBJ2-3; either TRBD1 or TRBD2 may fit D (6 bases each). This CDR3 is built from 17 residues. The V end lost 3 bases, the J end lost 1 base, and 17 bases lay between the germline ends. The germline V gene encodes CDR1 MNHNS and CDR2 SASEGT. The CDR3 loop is CASSELRGLGGTDTQYF. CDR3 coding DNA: TGTGCCAGCAGTGAGTTACGGGGGCTTGGGGGCACAGATACGCAGTATTTT.

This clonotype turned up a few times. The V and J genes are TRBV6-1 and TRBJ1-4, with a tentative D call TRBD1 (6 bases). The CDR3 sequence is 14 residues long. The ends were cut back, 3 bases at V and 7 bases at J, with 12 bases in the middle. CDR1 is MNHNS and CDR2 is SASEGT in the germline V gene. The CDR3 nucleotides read TGTGCCAGCAGTGAGGGGGGCGGAGGTGAAAAACTGTTTTTT. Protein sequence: CASSEGGGGEKLFF.

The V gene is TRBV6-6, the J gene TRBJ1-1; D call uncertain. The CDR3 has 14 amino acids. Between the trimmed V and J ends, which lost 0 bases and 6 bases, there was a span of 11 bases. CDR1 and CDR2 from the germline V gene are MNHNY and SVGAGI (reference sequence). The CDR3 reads CASSYSYGSPEAFF. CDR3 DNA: TGTGCCAGCAGTTACTCATATGGGTCGCCTGAAGCTTTCTTT.

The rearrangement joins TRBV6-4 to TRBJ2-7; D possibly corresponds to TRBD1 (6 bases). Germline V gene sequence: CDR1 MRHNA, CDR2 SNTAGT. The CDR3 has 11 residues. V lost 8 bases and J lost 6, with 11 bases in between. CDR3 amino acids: CASETGLEQYV. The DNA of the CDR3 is TGTGCCAGCGAAACAGGGCTCGAGCAGTACGTC.

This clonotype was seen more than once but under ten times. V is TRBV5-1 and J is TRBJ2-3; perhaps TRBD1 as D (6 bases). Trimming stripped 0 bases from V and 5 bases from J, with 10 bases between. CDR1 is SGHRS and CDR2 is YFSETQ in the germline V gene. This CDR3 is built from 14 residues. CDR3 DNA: TGCGCCAGCAGCTTGGGGCAAGGGGGAGATACGCAGTATTTT. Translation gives CASSLGQGGDTQYF.

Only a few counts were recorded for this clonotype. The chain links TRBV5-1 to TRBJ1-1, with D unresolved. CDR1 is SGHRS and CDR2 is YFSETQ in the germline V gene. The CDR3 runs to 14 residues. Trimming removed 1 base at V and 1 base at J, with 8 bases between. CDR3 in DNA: TGCGCCAGCAGCTTGCGGAGTGCGAACACTGAAGCTTTCTTT. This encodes CASSLRSANTEAFF. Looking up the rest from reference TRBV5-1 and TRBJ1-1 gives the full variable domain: KAGVTQTPRYLIKTRGQQVTLSCSPISGHRSVSWYQQTPGQGLQFLFEYFSETQRNKGNFPGRFSGRQFSNSRSEMNVSTLELGDSALYLCASSLRSANTEAFFGQGTRLTVV.

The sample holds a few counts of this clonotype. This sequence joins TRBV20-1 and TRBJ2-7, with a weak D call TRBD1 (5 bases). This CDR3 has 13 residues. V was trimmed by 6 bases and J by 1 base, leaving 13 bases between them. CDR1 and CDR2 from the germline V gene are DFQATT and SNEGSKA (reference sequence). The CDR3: CSASVGPSYEQYF. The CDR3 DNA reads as TGCAGTGCCAGTGTGGGGCCGTCCTACGAGCAGTACTTC.

The CDR3 protein is CASSVPPVGTYEQYV. The CDR3 coding sequence is TGTGCCAGCAGCGTCCCCCCGGTGGGTACCTACGAGCAGTACGTC. This chain joins TRBV9 and TRBJ2-7, with D unresolved. The CDR3 spans 15 residues. Trimming removed 2 bases at V and 2 bases at J, with 14 bases between. The V gene's germline CDR1 is SGDLS and CDR2 YYNGEE.

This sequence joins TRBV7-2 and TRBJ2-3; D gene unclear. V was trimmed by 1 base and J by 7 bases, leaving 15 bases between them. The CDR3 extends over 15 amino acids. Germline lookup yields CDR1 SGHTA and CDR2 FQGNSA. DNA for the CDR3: TGTGCCAGCAGCTTAGACCCTGGCCCAGGCCATACGCAGTATTTT. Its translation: CASSLDPGPGHTQYF.

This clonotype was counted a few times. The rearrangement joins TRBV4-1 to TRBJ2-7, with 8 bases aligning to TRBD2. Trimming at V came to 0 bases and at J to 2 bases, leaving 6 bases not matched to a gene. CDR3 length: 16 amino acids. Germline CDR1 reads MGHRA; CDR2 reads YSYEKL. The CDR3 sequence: CASSQDVTSVAYEQYF. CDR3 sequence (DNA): TGCGCCAGCAGCCAAGACGTGACTAGCGTTGCCTACGAGCAGTACTTC.

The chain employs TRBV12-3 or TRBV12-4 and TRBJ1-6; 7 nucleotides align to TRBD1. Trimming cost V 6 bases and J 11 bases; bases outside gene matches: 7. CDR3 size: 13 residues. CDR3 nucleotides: TGTGCCAGCAGACGAGGGGGCACGCCACCCCTCCACTTT. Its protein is CASRRGGTPPLHF.

The CDR3 nucleotides read TGTGCCTGGCTGATCGAAAATGAGCAGTTCTTC. This gives the protein CAWLIENEQFF. The chain joins TRBV30 to TRBJ2-1; D gene unclear. This CDR3 is built from 11 residues. Germline CDR1 GTSNPN, CDR2 SVGIG (reference sequence). V lost 5 bases and J lost 7, with 9 bases in between.